These 13 T cell receptor beta chains were sequenced from one sample in a study of OX40 agonist ivuxolimab in advanced cancers. Measured with immunoSEQ multiplex PCR; TCRdb has only the in-frame clones, and not every one. This table has 25,000 to 40,000 clones, roughly 80% appearing once. The material was CD4+ or CD8+ T cells sorted from blood, obtained in a trial of the OX40 agonist ivuxolimab. The receptors were sampled from an adult with an advanced solid tumor such as melanoma, head and neck, liver or kidney cancer.

This clone was observed a handful of times. This rearrangement joins TRBV29-1 to TRBJ2-2; the D is unclear. The germline V gene encodes CDR1 SQVTM and CDR2 ANQGSEA. The CDR3 sequence is 11 residues long. V lost 8 bases and J 6 bases, leaving 10 bases between the germline ends. The CDR3 region has the DNA TGCAGCTCCTATAGTGCCGGGGAGCTGTTTTTT. The encoded protein is CSSYSAGELFF.

The table lists this clone with a few counts. The chain uses TRBV5-1 and TRBJ1-1; D is undetermined. The CDR3 loop spans 15 amino acids. Per germline, CDR1 SGHRS and CDR2 YFSETQ. Trimming took 0 bases from V and 0 from J, leaving 9 bases between them. Here the CDR3 DNA reads TGCGCCAGCAGCTTGGACAGCAGCCTGAACACTGAAGCTTTCTTT. Its translation is CASSLDSSLNTEAFF. Full variable domain (remainder filled in from reference TRBV5-1 and TRBJ1-1): KAGVTQTPRYLIKTRGQQVTLSCSPISGHRSVSWYQQTPGQGLQFLFEYFSETQRNKGNFPGRFSGRQFSNSRSEMNVSTLELGDSALYLCASSLDSSLNTEAFFGQGTRLTVV.

In its sample, this clone was seen once. DNA for the CDR3: TGTGCCAGCAGTTTTACAGCGGCAGCCGGTACCTACGAGCAGTACTTC. The encoded protein is CASSFTAAAGTYEQYF. The rearrangement uses TRBV28 and TRBJ2-7; D is perhaps TRBD2 (5 bases). Trimming cost V 3 bases and J 2 bases, with 17 bases left between them. CDR1 is MDHEN and CDR2 is SYDVKM in the germline V gene. The CDR3 has 16 residues.

V gene TRBV18 combines with J gene TRBJ2-7; 8 bases match TRBD2. CDR3 length: 14 residues. V lost 5 bases and J lost 0; bases outside the gene matches: 3. The germline gives CDR1 KGHSH, CDR2 LQKENI. CDR3 in amino acids: CASSIAGSSYEQYF. CDR3 nucleotide sequence: TGTGCCAGCTCAATAGCGGGGAGCTCCTACGAGCAGTACTTC. The variable domain in full, completed from reference TRBV18 and TRBJ2-7, reads NAGVMQNPRHLVRRRGQEARLRCSPMKGHSHVYWYRQLPEEGLKFMVYLQKENIIDESGMPKERFSAEFPKEGPSILRIQQVVRGDSAAYFCASSIAGSSYEQYFGPGTRLTVT.

The chain is built from TRBV5-6 and TRBJ1-1; TRBD1 matches at 11 bases. Germline CDR1 reads SGHDT; CDR2 reads YYEEEE. The V gene end was trimmed by 4 bases and the J gene end by 4 bases; junction bases not matched to a gene: 3. The length of the CDR3 is 14 residues. The CDR3 nucleotides are TGTGCCAGCAGCGGGACAGGGGGAATCACTGAAGCTTTCTTT. Protein sequence: CASSGTGGITEAFF.

The rearrangement joins TRBV2 to TRBJ2-1, with 13 bases identical to TRBD2. The CDR3 covers 15 residues. CDR1 and CDR2 (germline): SNHLY, FYNNEI. With V trimmed by 4 bases and J by 8 bases, 5 bases remained unmatched. CDR3 DNA sequence: TGTGCCAGCAGTGGGACTAGCGGGAGTTTTGATGAGCAGTTCTTC. This sequence encodes CASSGTSGSFDEQFF. The complete variable domain, with remaining parts taken from reference TRBV2 and TRBJ2-1, reads EPEVTQTPSHQVTQMGQEVILRCVPISNHLYFYWYRQILGQKVEFLVSFYNNEISEKSEIFDDQFSVERPDGSNFTLKIRSTKLEDSAMYFCASSGTSGSFDEQFFGPGTRLTVL.

The rearrangement joins TRBV5-6 to TRBJ1-1; D is uncertain. V lost 4 bases and J 6 bases, leaving 31 bases between the germline ends. Germline-derived CDR1 and CDR2 are SGHDT and YYEEEE. The CDR3 is 19 residues long. The CDR3 protein is CASSPPVGGKGLREAEAFF. The CDR3 region has the DNA TGTGCCAGCAGCCCCCCCGTGGGCGGAAAAGGGTTGAGGGAAGCTGAAGCTTTCTTT.

The chain couples TRBV29-1 to TRBJ2-5, with D possibly matching TRBD2 (7 bases). Germline V gives CDR1 SQVTM, CDR2 ANQGSEA. This CDR3 has 16 amino acids. Trimming left V 3 bases short and J 0 bases short, with 17 bases between. The DNA for the CDR3 is TGCAGCGTTGAGAGGGGGGGAGGGTTTGACCAAGAGACCCAGTACTTC. This codes for CSVERGGGFDQETQYF.

J is TRBJ2-1 and V is TRBV7-9; 11 bases fit TRBD2. Germline lookup yields CDR1 SEHNR and CDR2 FQNEAQ (reference sequence). V gave up 5 bases and J gave up 4 bases; unmatched junction bases: 13. The CDR3 runs to 18 residues. In DNA, the CDR3 is TGTGCCAGCAGCCAACCCCTAGCGGGAGGCCCTAATTACAATGAGCAGTTCTTC. Translation: CASSQPLAGGPNYNEQFF.

V is TRBV7-8 and J is TRBJ1-5, with a weak D call TRBD1 (5 bases). The V gene's germline CDR1 is SGHVS and CDR2 FQNEAQ. The ends were cut back, 6 bases at V and 2 bases at J, with 8 bases in the middle. CDR3 length equals 13 residues. CDR3 sequence reads: CASRGLGNQPQHF. CDR3 sequence (DNA): TGTGCCAGCAGGGGGCTCGGCAATCAGCCCCAGCATTTT.

The chain combines TRBV28 with TRBJ2-5, with D possibly being TRBD1 (5 bases). The J call could be wrong; TRBJ2-7 is a better fit for the DNA end. The CDR3 totals 14 residues. The V gene's germline CDR1 is MDHEN and CDR2 SYDVKM. For the CDR3, the DNA is TGTGCCAGCAGGACTCTAGGGGAAGGCTACGAGCAGTACTTC. Its protein product is CASRTLGEGYEQYF.

This chain links TRBV2 with TRBJ1-1; perhaps TRBD1 as D (5 bases). The CDR3 runs 16 residues. Germline CDR1 reads SNHLY; CDR2 reads FYNNEI. The V end lost 1 base, the J end lost 3 bases, and 15 bases lay between the germline ends. CDR3 amino acids: CASSEDGQGLDTEAFF. The CDR3, as DNA: TGTGCCAGCAGTGAAGACGGCCAGGGATTGGACACTGAAGCTTTCTTT.

The rearrangement uses TRBV4-1 and TRBJ2-2; D unclear. This CDR3 spans 15 amino acids. The V and J ends lost 4 bases and 0 bases respectively, with 9 bases between them. From germline, CDR1 is MGHRA and CDR2 YSYEKL. In DNA, the CDR3 is TGCGCCAGCAGCCTTGGGTCCTCGAACACCGGGGAGCTGTTTTTT. This codes for CASSLGSSNTGELFF.